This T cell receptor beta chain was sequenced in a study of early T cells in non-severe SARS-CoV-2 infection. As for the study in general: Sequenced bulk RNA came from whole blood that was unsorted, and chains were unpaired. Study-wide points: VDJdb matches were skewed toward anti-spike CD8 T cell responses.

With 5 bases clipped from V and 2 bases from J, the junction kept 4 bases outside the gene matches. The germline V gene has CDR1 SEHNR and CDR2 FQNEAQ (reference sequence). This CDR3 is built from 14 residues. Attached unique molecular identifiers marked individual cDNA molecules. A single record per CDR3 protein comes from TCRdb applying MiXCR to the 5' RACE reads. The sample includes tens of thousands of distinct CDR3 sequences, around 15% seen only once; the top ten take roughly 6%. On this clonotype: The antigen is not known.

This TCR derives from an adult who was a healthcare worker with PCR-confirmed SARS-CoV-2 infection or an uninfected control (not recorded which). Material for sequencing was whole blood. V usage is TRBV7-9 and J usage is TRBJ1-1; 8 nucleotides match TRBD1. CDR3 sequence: CASSQGQGNTEAFF. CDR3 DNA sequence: TGTGCCAGCAGCCAAGGACAGGGTAACACTGAAGCTTTCTTT.